This T cell receptor beta chain derives from a study of OX40 agonist ivuxolimab in advanced cancers. Across the study: Administration of intravenous ivuxolimab to patients occurred every 2 weeks at 0.01 to 10 mg/kg. Study-wide results and caveats: No antigen was identified for the clonally expanded peripheral T cells.

The CDR3 runs 14 residues. CDR1 SNHLY and CDR2 FYNNEI come from the germline V gene. V dropped 6 bases and J dropped 8 bases, with 16 bases sitting between them. As concerns this clone: Its antigen is still unknown.

Libraries were prepared by immunoSEQ multiplex PCR; TCRdb keeps only in-frame clonotypes and omits some of them. This table has tens of thousands of clones, 85% to 95% appearing once. Patients with a history of autoimmune disease or on systemic immunosuppression were excluded. The receptor was derived from an adult with an advanced solid tumor such as melanoma, head and neck, liver or kidney cancer. The V call is TRBV2, the J call TRBJ1-4; no firm D call. Sequenced here: CD4+ or CD8+ T cells sorted from blood, sampled in a trial of the OX40 agonist ivuxolimab. This chain's CDR3 is CASSDPDIPEKLFF. The CDR3 DNA follows: TGTGCCAGCAGCGACCCCGACATCCCAGAAAAACTGTTTTTT.